These 14 T cell receptor beta chains came from one sample sequenced in a study of regulatory T cells in long-lasting Graves disease. Building the TCR beta libraries relied on iRepertoire HTBI primers, and CDR3 regions underwent Arm-PCR. TCRdb recomputed calls from the multiplex PCR reads with MiXCR, one row per CDR3 protein. Here the sample spans 360,000 or so distinct CDR3 sequences, 15% to 20% being singletons. Noted time point: newly diagnosed GD, antithyroid drugs for less than 3 months. The TCR library was made from RNA that had been extracted from PBMCs in TRIzol. This same sample was also part of a study on T cells in Graves' hyperthyroidism and ophthalmopathy.

The source was peripheral blood mononuclear cells (PBMCs), collected at new diagnosis, from a patient treated with antithyroid drugs. The receptors derive from a man in his forties with Graves disease.

The chain is built from TRBV6-5 and TRBJ1-5, with a tentative D call TRBD1 (5 bases). The germline gives CDR1 MNHEY, CDR2 SVGAGI. The CDR3 is 13 amino acids. V was clipped by 2 bases and J by 12 bases, with 14 bases between them. In nucleotides, the CDR3 is TGTGCCAGCAGTTACACTCAGGGCGGTCTCCAGCATTTT. Encoded protein: CASSYTQGGLQHF.

Many counts were recorded for this clonotype. This CDR3 reads CASSGAFLEKYF. DNA for the CDR3: TGTGCCAGCAGTGGTGCTTTCTTAGAAAAGTACTTC. The genes are TRBV12-3 or TRBV12-4 and TRBJ2-7, with D unclear. Trimming pared 5 bases from V and 11 bases from J, leaving 16 bases between. This CDR3 contains 12 residues.

This clonotype was observed at least ten times. The chain carries TRBV7-8 and TRBJ2-1; 8 nucleotides match TRBD1. Germline V gives CDR1 SGHVS, CDR2 FQNEAQ. The CDR3 spans 16 residues. V lost 5 bases to trimming and J lost 0 bases; unmatched junction nucleotides: 6. Written as DNA, the CDR3 is TGTGCCAGCAGCACACGACAGGGGAGCTCCTACAATGAGCAGTTCTTC. Protein: CASSTRQGSSYNEQFF.

This clonotype was seen repeatedly, ten times or more. This chain joins TRBV19 and TRBJ1-1; no reliable D call. This CDR3 is built from 16 residues. CDR1 and CDR2 (germline): LNHDA, SQIVND (reference sequence). V was pared by 3 bases and J by 0 bases, with 14 bases between. The CDR3 DNA sequence: TGTGCCAGTAGTATTGGTCCAATTCGGTTGAACACTGAAGCTTTCTTT. Protein product: CASSIGPIRLNTEAFF.

This clonotype was observed many times. The rearrangement joins TRBV28 to TRBJ1-1; TRBD1 matches 8 bases. The CDR3 is 14 amino acids. V shed 4 bases, J shed 9 bases, and the junction held 10 bases outside the gene matches. CDR1 is MDHEN, CDR2 SYDVKM, per germline. CDR3: CASSSVNTGGKAFF. The CDR3 DNA is TGTGCCAGCAGTTCCGTAAACACAGGGGGAAAAGCTTTCTTT.

There are many counts of this clonotype. V and J are TRBV2 and TRBJ2-3; 8 bases are a match to TRBD1. Germline V CDR1 and CDR2: SNHLY, FYNNEI. The CDR3 runs 15 residues. The J segment lost 3 bases and the V segment lost 4 bases, leaving 6 bases of the junction unmatched. CDR3 region: CASSVDRVRTDTQYF. Here the CDR3 DNA reads TGTGCCAGCAGTGTGGACAGGGTTAGGACAGATACGCAGTATTTT.

This clonotype was detected only a few times. This sequence joins TRBV2 and TRBJ2-5, with 8 bases aligning to TRBD2. CDR3 length: 15 amino acids. The V segment lost 2 bases and the J segment 5 bases; nucleotides outside the gene matches: 7. Looked up from germline, CDR1 is SNHLY and CDR2 is FYNNEI. This CDR3 reads CASSEFGGGLETQYF. CDR3 DNA: TGTGCCAGCAGTGAATTCGGGGGGGGGCTTGAGACCCAGTACTTC.

V is TRBV20-1 and J is TRBJ1-6, with a weak D call TRBD1 (5 bases). The germline CDR1 and CDR2 sequences are DFQATT and SNEGSKA (reference sequence). This CDR3 contains 13 residues. Trimming left V 3 bases short and J 10 bases short, with 13 bases between. In nucleotides, the CDR3 is TGCAGTGCTAGGGACATTCGGTACTCACCCCTCCACTTT. This sequence encodes CSARDIRYSPLHF.

The sample holds many counts of this clonotype. V gene TRBV7-9 combines with J gene TRBJ2-3; TRBD1 matches at 8 bases. Per the germline V gene, CDR1 is SEHNR and CDR2 is FQNEAQ (reference sequence). V trimming: 4 bases; J trimming: 0 bases; junction bases outside the gene matches: 3. This CDR3 region has 15 residues. CDR3: CASSSGQGSTDTQYF. DNA for the CDR3: TGTGCCAGCAGCTCCGGACAGGGAAGCACAGATACGCAGTATTTT. The variable domain in full, completed from reference TRBV7-9 and TRBJ2-3, reads DTGVSQNPRHKITKRGQNVTFRCDPISEHNRLYWYRQTLGQGPEFLTYFQNEAQLEKSRLLSDRFSAERPKGSFSTLEIQRTEQGDSAMYLCASSSGQGSTDTQYFGPGTRLTVL.

This clonotype was seen repeatedly, ten times or more. The rearrangement uses TRBV13 and TRBJ2-3, with D perhaps matching TRBD1 or TRBD2 (5 bases each). V was trimmed by 3 bases and J by 5 bases, leaving 12 bases between them. This CDR3 spans 14 amino acids. CDR1 and CDR2 (germline): PRHDT, FYEKMQ (reference sequence). CDR3 sequence (DNA): TGTGCCAGCAGCTTTGGGACCCGGGGAGATACGCAGTATTTT. Its translation: CASSFGTRGDTQYF. The full variable domain, its missing parts supplied by reference TRBV13 and TRBJ2-3, is AAGVIQSPRHLIKEKRETATLKCYPIPRHDTVYWYQQGPGQDPQFLISFYEKMQSDKGSIPDRFSAQQFSDYHSELNMSSLELGDSALYFCASSFGTRGDTQYFGPGTRLTVL.

This clonotype appeared many times. The rearrangement links TRBV3-1 to TRBJ2-7; no firm D call. The V and J ends lost 5 bases and 3 bases respectively, with 11 bases between them. Germline CDR1 and CDR2: LGHDT and YNNKEL (reference sequence). This CDR3 is 13 amino acids long. The CDR3 loop is CASSSDGFYEQYF. In DNA form, the CDR3 reads TGTGCCAGCAGCTCAGACGGATTCTACGAGCAGTACTTC.

For this clonotype: A far larger clone is a single base away, which makes a read error likely. This rearrangement joins TRBV6-1 to TRBJ2-7; D may be TRBD1 (6 bases). V was cut by 4 bases and J by 6 bases, with 13 bases left in between. Germline V CDR1 and CDR2: MNHNS, SASEGT. The CDR3 spans 13 residues. The CDR3, as DNA: TGTGCCAGCAGTGGACAGGATCCTGGCGAGCAGTACTTC. Amino acid sequence: CASSGQDPGEQYF.

Many counts were recorded for this clonotype. V and J are TRBV29-1 and TRBJ2-1; D tentatively reads TRBD1 or TRBD2 (7 bases each). Trimming took off 6 bases at V and 8 bases at J, with 17 bases between the two ends. The CDR3 is 13 amino acids. The germline gives CDR1 SQVTM, CDR2 ANQGSEA. As DNA, the CDR3 is TGCAGCGTGAAGACAGGGAGGGGAGATGAGCAGTTCTTC. Protein sequence: CSVKTGRGDEQFF.

This clonotype came up a few times. The V call is TRBV7-2, the J call TRBJ2-4; tentative D call: TRBD1 (8 bases). V shed 5 bases and J shed 6 bases, with 14 bases lying between them. Germline lookup yields CDR1 SGHTA and CDR2 FQGNSA. This CDR3 comprises 14 residues. CDR3 in amino acids: CASSQQGEGNIQYF. Written as DNA, the CDR3 is TGTGCCAGCAGCCAACAGGGGGAGGGAAACATTCAGTACTTC.